These T cell receptor beta chains were read from a single sample in a study of blood T cells in healthy people across ages. TCRdb ran MiXCR on the 5' RACE reads and lists one entry per CDR3 protein. This sample carries more than 900,000 distinct CDR3 sequences, roughly 29% of them seen once, and the ten largest clones take 10%. These data were also filed under a second study, of T cells of mothers and their children.

Sequenced material: blood. These TCRs come from a woman between 40 and 50 years old in good health. Each CDR3 is given with its conserved first and last residue. A D gene is named only where the DNA matches it firmly. The size of a clone is reported for some rows only, either as once, few or many, or as a class for expanded clones.

size	J	D	V	CDR3	DNA
.	TRBJ1-2	TRBD1	TRBV29-1	CSVELKGAGGYTF	TGCAGCGTTGAACTTAAGGGGGCGGGTGGCTACACCTTC
many	TRBJ2-7	.	TRBV27	CASSTNRVRSYGQYF	TGTGCCAGCAGTACAAACCGGGTTCGCTCCTACGGGCAGTACTTC
.	TRBJ1-1	.	TRBV27	CASSLQGRSTEAFF	TGTGCCAGCAGTTTGCAGGGCAGGAGCACTGAAGCTTTCTTT
many	TRBJ2-7	.	TRBV6-6	CASSGLDGSYEQYF	TGTGCCAGCAGCGGATTGGATGGCTCCTACGAGCAGTACTTC
many	TRBJ1-2	TRBD1	TRBV5-6	CASSGDRGRGGYTF	TGTGCCAGCAGCGGGGACAGGGGTCGTGGAGGCTACACCTTC
.	TRBJ2-1	TRBD1	TRBV4-2	CASGTGGRDEQFF	TGTGCCAGCGGGACAGGGGGCCGCGATGAGCAGTTCTTC
.	TRBJ2-7	TRBD1	TRBV7-2	CASSRTGQGAGNEQYF	TGTGCCAGCAGCCGTACTGGACAGGGCGCCGGCAATGAGCAGTACTTC
.	TRBJ2-3	TRBD2	TRBV20-1	CSARELAGGPSSYNEQYF	TGCAGTGCTAGAGAGCTAGCGGGGGGCCCTAGCTCCTACAATGAGCAGTATTTT
many	TRBJ2-7	TRBD1	TRBV7-2	CASSLVPGGQGNYEQYF	TGTGCCAGCAGCTTAGTACCGGGGGGACAGGGGAACTACGAGCAGTACTTC
.	TRBJ2-3	TRBD2	TRBV2	CASSEALRASGSTDTQYF	TGTGCCAGCAGTGAAGCGCTTCGGGCTAGCGGGAGCACAGATACGCAGTATTTT
few	TRBJ2-1	TRBD2	TRBV19	CASSFTGGFGYNEQFF	TGTGCCAGTAGCTTTACCGGGGGGTTTGGCTACAATGAGCAGTTCTTC
.	TRBJ1-1	.	TRBV5-1	CASSPTVEGTEAFF	TGCGCCAGCAGCCCCACCGTTGAGGGCACTGAAGCTTTCTTT
few	TRBJ2-1	.	TRBV28	CASSFRGGAEQFF	TGTGCCAGCAGTTTTAGAGGGGGTGCTGAGCAGTTCTTC
.	TRBJ1-2	.	TRBV7-2	CASSSGSTYNYGYTF	TGTGCCAGCAGCTCAGGTAGCACATATAACTATGGCTACACCTTC
.	TRBJ2-5	TRBD2	TRBV7-9	CASGQGLADQETQYF	TGTGCCAGCGGCCAGGGACTAGCGGATCAAGAGACCCAGTACTTC
.	TRBJ2-6	.	TRBV18	CASSLQISNSGANVLTF	TGTGCCAGCTCACTTCAGATAAGTAACTCTGGGGCCAACGTCCTGACTTTC
.	TRBJ1-2	.	TRBV12-3/TRBV12-4	CASSPRSGRVGGYTF	TGTGCCAGCAGTCCTCGCAGTGGTAGGGTTGGTGGCTACACCTTC
.	TRBJ1-6	TRBD1	TRBV12-3/TRBV12-4	CASSPDRGQSPLHF	TGTGCCAGCAGCCCTGACAGGGGACAATCACCCCTCCACTTT
many	TRBJ2-7	TRBD1	TRBV3-1	CASSWGRGQDEQYF	TGTGCCAGCAGTTGGGGCAGGGGGCAAGACGAGCAGTACTTC
.	TRBJ2-5	.	TRBV19	CASSPMGYQETQYF	TGTGCCAGTAGCCCGATGGGGTACCAAGAGACCCAGTACTTC
few	TRBJ1-2	.	TRBV19	CASSPRDGLLGYGYTF	TGTGCCAGTAGTCCACGGGACGGCCTGCTTGGCTATGGCTACACCTTC
many	TRBJ2-5	.	TRBV10-3	CATTGSQETQYF	TGTGCCACCACCGGCAGTCAAGAGACCCAGTACTTC
.	TRBJ1-1	.	TRBV7-2	CASSLVGGKIEAFF	TGTGCCAGCAGCTTAGTGGGGGGAAAGATTGAAGCTTTCTTT
.	TRBJ1-1	.	TRBV7-6	CASSLGVKGPDTEAFF	TGTGCCAGCAGCTTAGGAGTCAAGGGGCCCGACACTGAAGCTTTCTTT
.	TRBJ2-7	.	TRBV25-1	CASSEGHWMF	TGTGCCAGCAGTGAAGGGCACTGGATGTTC
many	TRBJ2-5	TRBD1	TRBV6-6	CASRMGQGLQETQYF	TGTGCCAGCAGGATGGGACAGGGACTGCAAGAGACCCAGTACTTC